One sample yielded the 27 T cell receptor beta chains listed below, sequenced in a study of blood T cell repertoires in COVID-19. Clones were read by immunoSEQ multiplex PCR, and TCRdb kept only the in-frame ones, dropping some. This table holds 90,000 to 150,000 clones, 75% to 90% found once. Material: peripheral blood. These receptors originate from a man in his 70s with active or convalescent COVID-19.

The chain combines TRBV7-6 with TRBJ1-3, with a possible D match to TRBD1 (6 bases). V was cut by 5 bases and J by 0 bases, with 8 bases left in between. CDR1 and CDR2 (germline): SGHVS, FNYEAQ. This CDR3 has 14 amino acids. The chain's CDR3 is CASSAGDSGNTIYF. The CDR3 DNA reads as TGTGCCAGCAGCGCAGGGGACTCTGGAAACACCATATATTTT.

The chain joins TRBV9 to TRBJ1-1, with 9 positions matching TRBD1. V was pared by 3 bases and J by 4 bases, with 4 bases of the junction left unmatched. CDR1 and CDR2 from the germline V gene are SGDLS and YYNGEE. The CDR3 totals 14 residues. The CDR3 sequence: CASSEGTGRTEAFF. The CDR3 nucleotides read TGTGCCAGCAGCGAGGGGACAGGGCGCACTGAAGCTTTCTTT.

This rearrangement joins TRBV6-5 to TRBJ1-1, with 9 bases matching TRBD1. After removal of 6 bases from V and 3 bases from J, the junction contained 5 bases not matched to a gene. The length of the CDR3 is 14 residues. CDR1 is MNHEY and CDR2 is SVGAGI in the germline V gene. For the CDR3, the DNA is TGTGCCAGCAGCGTTACAGGGGGCTACACTGAAGCTTTCTTT. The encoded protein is CASSVTGGYTEAFF.

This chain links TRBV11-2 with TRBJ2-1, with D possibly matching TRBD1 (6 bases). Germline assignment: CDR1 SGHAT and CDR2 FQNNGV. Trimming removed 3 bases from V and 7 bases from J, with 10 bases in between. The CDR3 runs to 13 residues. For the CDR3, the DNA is TGTGCCAGCAGCTTCGCAGGGGTTAATGAGCAGTTCTTC. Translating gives CASSFAGVNEQFF.

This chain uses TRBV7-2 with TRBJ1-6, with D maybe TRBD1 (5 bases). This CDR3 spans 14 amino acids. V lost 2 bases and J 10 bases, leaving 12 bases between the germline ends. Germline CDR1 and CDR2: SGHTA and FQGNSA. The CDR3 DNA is TGTGCCAGCAGCTTACAGGGAGGGTCCTCACCCCTCCACTTT. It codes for CASSLQGGSSPLHF.

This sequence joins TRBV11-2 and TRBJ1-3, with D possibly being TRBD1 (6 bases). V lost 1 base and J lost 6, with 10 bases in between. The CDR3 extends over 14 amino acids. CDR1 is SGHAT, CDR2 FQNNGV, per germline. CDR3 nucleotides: TGTGCCAGCAGCTTAGGACAGGCTATAAACACCATATATTTT. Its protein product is CASSLGQAINTIYF.

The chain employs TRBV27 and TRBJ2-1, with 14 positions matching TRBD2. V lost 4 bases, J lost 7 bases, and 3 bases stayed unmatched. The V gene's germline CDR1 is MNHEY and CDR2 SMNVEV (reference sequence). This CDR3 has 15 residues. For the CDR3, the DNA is TGTGCCAGCAGTTCGGGACTAGCGGGAGTTAATGAGCAGTTCTTC. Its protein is CASSSGLAGVNEQFF.

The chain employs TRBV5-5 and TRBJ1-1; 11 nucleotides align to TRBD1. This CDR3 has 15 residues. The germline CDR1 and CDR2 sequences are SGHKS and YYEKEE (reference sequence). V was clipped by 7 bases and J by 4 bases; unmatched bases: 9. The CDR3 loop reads CASVGQGGLGTEAFF. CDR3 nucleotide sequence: TGTGCCAGCGTGGGACAGGGGGGTTTGGGCACTGAAGCTTTCTTT.

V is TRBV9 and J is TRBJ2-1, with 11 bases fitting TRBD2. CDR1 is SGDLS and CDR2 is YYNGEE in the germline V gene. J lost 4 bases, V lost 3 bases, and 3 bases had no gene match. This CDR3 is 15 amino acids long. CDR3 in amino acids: CASSEGLADYNEQFF. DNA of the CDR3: TGTGCCAGCAGCGAGGGACTAGCGGATTACAATGAGCAGTTCTTC.

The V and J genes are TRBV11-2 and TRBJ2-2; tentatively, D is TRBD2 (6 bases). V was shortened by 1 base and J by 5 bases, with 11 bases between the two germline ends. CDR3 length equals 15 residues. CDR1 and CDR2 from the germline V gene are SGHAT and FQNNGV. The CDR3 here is CASSLAGAATGELFF. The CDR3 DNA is TGTGCCAGCAGCTTAGCGGGAGCAGCAACCGGGGAGCTGTTTTTT.

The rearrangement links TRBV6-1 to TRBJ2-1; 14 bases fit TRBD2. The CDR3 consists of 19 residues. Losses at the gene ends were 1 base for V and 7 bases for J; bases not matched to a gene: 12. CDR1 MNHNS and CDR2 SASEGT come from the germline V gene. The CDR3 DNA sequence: TGTGCCAGCAGTGAAGGAGGACTAGCGGGAGGATCACAACTAAATGAGCAGTTCTTC. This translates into CASSEGGLAGGSQLNEQFF.

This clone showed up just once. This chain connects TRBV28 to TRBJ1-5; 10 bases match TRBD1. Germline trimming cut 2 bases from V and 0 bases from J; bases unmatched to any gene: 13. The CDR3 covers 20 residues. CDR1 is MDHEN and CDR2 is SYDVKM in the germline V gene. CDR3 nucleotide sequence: TGTGCCAGCAGTTTAATCCTAGGGGACAGGGGTGGTTATAGCAATCAGCCCCAGCATTTT. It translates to CASSLILGDRGGYSNQPQHF.

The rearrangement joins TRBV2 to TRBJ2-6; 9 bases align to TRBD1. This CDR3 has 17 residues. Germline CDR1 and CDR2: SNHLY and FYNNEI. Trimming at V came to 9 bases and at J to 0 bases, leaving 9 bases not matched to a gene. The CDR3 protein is CARAPGQGASGANVLTF. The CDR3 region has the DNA TGTGCCAGGGCACCGGGACAGGGTGCCTCTGGGGCCAACGTCCTGACTTTC.

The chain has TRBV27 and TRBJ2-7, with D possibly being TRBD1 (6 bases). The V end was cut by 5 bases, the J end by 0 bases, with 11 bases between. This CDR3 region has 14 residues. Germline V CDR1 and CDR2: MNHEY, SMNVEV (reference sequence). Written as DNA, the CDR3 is TGTGCCAGCAGTGGTCGGGACAACTCCTACGAGCAGTACTTC. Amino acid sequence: CASSGRDNSYEQYF.

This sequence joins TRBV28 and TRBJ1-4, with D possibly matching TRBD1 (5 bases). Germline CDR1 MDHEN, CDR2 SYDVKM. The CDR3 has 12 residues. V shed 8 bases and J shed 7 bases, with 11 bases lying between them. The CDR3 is CASLQQGEKLFF. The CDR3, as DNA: TGTGCCAGCTTGCAGCAGGGTGAAAAACTGTTTTTT.

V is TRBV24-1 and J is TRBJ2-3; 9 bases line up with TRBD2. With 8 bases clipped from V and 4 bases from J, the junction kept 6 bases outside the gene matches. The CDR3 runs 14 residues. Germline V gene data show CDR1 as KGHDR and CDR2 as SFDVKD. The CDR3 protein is CATKAGGPADTQYF. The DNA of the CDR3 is TGTGCCACCAAGGCGGGAGGGCCCGCAGATACGCAGTATTTT.

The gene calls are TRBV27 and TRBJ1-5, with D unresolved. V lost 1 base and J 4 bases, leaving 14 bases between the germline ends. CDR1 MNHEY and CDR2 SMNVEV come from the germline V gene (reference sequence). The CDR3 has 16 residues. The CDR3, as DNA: TGTGCCAGCAGTTTATTCGGAGGGCTGCGGAATCAGCCCCAGCATTTT. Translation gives CASSLFGGLRNQPQHF.

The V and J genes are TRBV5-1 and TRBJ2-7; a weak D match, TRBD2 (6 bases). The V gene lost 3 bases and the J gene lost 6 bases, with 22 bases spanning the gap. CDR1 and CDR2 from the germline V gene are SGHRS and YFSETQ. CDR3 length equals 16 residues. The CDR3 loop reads CASSSPGGDFALEQYF. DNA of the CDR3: TGCGCCAGCAGCTCGCCGGGCGGGGACTTCGCGCTCGAGCAGTACTTC.

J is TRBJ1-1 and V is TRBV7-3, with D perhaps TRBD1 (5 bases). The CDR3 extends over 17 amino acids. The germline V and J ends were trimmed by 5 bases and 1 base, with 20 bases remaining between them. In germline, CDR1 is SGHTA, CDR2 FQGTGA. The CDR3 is CASSPLGGMGGNTEAFF. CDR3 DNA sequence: TGTGCCAGCAGCCCCTTAGGTGGTATGGGGGGGAACACTGAAGCTTTCTTT.

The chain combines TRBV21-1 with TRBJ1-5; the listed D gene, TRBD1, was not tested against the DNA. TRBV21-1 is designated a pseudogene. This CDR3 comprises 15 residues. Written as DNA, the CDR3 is TGTGCCAGCAGCATCGAAACAGGTGTAGATCAGCCCCAGCATTTT. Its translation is CASSIETGVDQPQHF.

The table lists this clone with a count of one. In DNA form, the CDR3 reads TGTGCCAGCACCAGGCCGGTACCGGACAGAGGTTCTGCCTACGAGCAGTACTTC. It yields the protein CASTRPVPDRGSAYEQYF. V gene TRBV7-3 combines with J gene TRBJ2-7; D is possibly TRBD1 (6 bases). Germline V gene data show CDR1 as SGHTA and CDR2 as FQGTGA. CDR3 size: 18 residues. The V end was cut by 7 bases, the J end by 2 bases, with 27 bases between. The full variable domain, in which reference TRBV7-3 and TRBJ2-7 provide the parts outside the CDR3, is GAGVSQTPSNKVTEKGKYVELRCDPISGHTALYWYRQSLGQGPEFLIYFQGTGAADDSGLPNDRFFAVRPEGSVSTLKIQRTERGDSAVYLCASTRPVPDRGSAYEQYFGPGTRLTVT.

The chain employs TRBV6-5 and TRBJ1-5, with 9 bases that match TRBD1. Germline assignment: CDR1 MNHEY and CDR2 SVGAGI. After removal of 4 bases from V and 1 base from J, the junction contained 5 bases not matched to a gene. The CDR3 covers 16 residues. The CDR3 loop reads CASSLTGGGSNQPQHF. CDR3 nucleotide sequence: TGTGCCAGCAGTTTAACAGGGGGCGGGAGCAATCAGCCCCAGCATTTT.

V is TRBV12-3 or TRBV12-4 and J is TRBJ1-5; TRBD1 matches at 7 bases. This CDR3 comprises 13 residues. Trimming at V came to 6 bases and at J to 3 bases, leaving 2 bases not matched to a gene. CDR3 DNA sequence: TGTGCCAGCAGCCAGGGGGACAATCAGCCCCAGCATTTT. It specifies CASSQGDNQPQHF.

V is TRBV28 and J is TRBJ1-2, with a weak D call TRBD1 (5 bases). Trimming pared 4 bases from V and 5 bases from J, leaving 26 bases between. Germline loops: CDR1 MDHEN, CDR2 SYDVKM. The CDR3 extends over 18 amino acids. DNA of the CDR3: TGTGCCAGCAGTTCCCTCCCAGATCCTGTTACAGGAGAGTATGGCTACACCTTC. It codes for CASSSLPDPVTGEYGYTF.

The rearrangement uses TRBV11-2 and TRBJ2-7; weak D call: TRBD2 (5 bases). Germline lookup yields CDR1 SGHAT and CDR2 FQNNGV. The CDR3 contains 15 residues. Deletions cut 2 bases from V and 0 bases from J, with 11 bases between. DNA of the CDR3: TGTGCCAGCAGCTTAAGGACTCCCAGCTCCTACGAGCAGTACTTC. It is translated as CASSLRTPSSYEQYF.

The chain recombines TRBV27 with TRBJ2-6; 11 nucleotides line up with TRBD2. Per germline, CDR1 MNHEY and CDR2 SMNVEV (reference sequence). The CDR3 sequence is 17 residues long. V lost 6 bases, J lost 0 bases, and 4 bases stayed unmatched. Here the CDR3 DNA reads TGTGCCAGCAGGCTAGCGGGAGGCGCCTCTGGGGCCAACGTCCTGACTTTC. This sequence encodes CASRLAGGASGANVLTF.

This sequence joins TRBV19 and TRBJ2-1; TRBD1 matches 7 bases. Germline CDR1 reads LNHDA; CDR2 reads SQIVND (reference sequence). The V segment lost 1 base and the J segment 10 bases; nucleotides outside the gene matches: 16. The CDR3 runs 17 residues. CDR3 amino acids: CASSIVSYGTEKYEQFF. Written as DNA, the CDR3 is TGTGCCAGTAGTATAGTTAGCTATGGGACAGAGAAGTACGAGCAGTTCTTC.